Shown below are 2 T cell receptor beta chains from a single sample sequenced in a study of blood T cell repertoires in COVID-19. Data came from immunoSEQ multiplex PCR; TCRdb stores just in-frame clones and leaves some out. In the table there are about 420,000 clones, 85% to 90% of which are singletons. Sequencing used peripheral blood. The receptors here all came from a man younger than 30 with COVID-19, enrolled during active disease.

The genes are TRBV12-2 and TRBJ2-5; the table's D gene call, TRBD2, was not cross checked with the DNA. TRBV12-2 is a pseudogene locus. The CDR3 has 13 residues. The CDR3 reads CASRLESCETQYF. The CDR3 DNA follows: TGTGCAAGTCGCTTGGAGTCGTGTGAGACCCAGTACTTC.

As DNA, the CDR3 is TGTGCCAGCAGTTTACGGCCTAGCGGTACCACAGATACGCAGTATTTT. Translation gives CASSLRPSGTTDTQYF. The rearrangement uses TRBV27 and TRBJ2-3, with 7 nucleotides matching TRBD2. After removal of 2 bases from V and 2 bases from J, the junction contained 7 bases not matched to a gene. The CDR3 consists of 16 residues. CDR1 and CDR2 (germline): MNHEY, SMNVEV (reference sequence).